The sequence of this T cell receptor beta chain was determined in a study of beta chain features in type 1 diabetes. General study findings and limits: More deletions and fewer insertions at VDJ junctions were seen in type 1 diabetes patients. Relative to healthy donors, patients appeared to have naive, central memory and Treg TCRB repertoires that were more similar.

This clone has a single count. Its specificity is not known. This CDR3 comprises 16 residues. In germline, CDR1 is MNHEY, CDR2 SVGAGI. The trim removed 0 bases at V and 3 bases at J, leaving 7 bases unmatched. One heparinised blood draw averaging roughly 120 mL was given by each donor. Purity of each sorted population was above 98%. All of the isolated RNA was reverse transcribed, so expressed TCRB transcripts were sequenced. Assay: immunoSEQ multiplex PCR; the TCRdb copy retains only in-frame clones and omits some. The table has tens of thousands of clones, roughly a third seen once; the top ten hold 0.4% to 0.55%.

This chain joins TRBV6-5 and TRBJ2-7, with TRBD2 matching 8 bases. Sequencing input: stem cell memory CD4+ T cells from blood. The receptor was isolated from a woman younger than 35 in good health. CDR3: CASSYSTGGANYEQYF. DNA for the CDR3: TGTGCCAGCAGTTACTCGACGGGAGGGGCAAACTACGAGCAGTACTTC.